The clone carrying this T cell receptor beta chain was picked up many times. V shed 4 bases and J shed 4 bases, with 13 bases lying between them. CDR1 SEHNR and CDR2 FQNEAQ come from the germline V gene (reference sequence). CDR3 length: 14 amino acids. The library attached unique molecular identifiers to individual cDNA molecules. A single record per CDR3 protein comes from TCRdb applying MiXCR to the RACE reads. The repertoire holds fewer than 140,000 distinct CDR3 sequences, with 9.5% to 15% as singletons. Indicated time point: pre-sensitization, week 0. Stated treatment: therapeutic diphenylcyclopropenone sensitization with weekly scalp DPC. These data belong to a study of human T cells and chemical hapten exposure. The wider study: The study patch tested 0.01% DPC on the upper back and read results at 6 days.

Source: whole blood, taken in connection with sensitization to the hapten diphenylcyclopropenone (DPC). The chain combines TRBV7-9 with TRBJ1-1; no clear D gene. The receptor's source is a woman aged 50 to 60 with alopecia areata. Some clones in this sample may be carry-over from other donors' samples. CDR3: CASSSTSVGTEAFF. In nucleotides, the CDR3 is TGTGCCAGCAGCTCCACGTCGGTGGGCACTGAAGCTTTCTTT.